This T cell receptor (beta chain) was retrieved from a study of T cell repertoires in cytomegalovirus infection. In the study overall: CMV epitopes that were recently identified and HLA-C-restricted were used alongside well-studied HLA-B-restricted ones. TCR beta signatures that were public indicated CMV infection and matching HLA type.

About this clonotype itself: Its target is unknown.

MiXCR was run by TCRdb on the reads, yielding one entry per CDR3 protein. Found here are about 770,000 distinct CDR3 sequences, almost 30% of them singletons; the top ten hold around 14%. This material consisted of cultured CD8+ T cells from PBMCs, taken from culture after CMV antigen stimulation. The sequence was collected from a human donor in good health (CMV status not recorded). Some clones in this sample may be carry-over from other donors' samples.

The CDR3 loop is CAIKLSNTGELFF. CDR3 bases: TGTGCCATCAAATTATCTAACACCGGGGAGCTGTTTTTT. The chain joins TRBV10-3 to TRBJ2-2; D is unresolved. Germline V CDR1 and CDR2: ENHRY, SYGVKD. The CDR3 length is 13 residues. Trimming stripped 7 bases from V and 2 bases from J, with 8 bases between.